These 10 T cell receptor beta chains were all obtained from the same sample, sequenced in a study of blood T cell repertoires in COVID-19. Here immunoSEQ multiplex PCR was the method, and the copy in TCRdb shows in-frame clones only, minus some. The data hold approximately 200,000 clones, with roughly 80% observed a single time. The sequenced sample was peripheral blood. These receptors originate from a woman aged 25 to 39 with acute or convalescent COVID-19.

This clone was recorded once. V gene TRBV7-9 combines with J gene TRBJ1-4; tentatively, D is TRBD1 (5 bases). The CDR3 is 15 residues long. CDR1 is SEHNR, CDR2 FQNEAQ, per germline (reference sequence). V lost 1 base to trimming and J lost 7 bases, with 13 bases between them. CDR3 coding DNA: TGTGCCAGCAGCTTAGGCGGGACGGGCGGTGAAAAACTGTTTTTT. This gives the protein CASSLGGTGGEKLFF.

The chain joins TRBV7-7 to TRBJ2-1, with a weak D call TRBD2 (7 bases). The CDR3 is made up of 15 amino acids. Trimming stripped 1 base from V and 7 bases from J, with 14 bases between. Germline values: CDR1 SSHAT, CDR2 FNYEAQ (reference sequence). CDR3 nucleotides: TGTGCCAGCAGCTTAGAACGGGGGGCCCCAAATGAGCAGTTCTTC. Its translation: CASSLERGAPNEQFF.

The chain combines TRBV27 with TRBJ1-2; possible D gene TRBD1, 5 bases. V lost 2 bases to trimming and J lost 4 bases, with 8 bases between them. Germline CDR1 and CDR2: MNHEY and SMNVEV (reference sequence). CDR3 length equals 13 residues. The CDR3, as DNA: TGTGCCAGCAGTTTAGGGGCAGGCTATGGCTACACCTTC. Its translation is CASSLGAGYGYTF.

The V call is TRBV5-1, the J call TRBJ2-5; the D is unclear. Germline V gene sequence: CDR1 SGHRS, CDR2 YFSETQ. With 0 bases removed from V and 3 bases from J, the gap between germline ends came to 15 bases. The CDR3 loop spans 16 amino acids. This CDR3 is CASSLVTHDKEETQYF. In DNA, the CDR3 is TGCGCCAGCAGCTTGGTAACTCACGACAAAGAAGAGACCCAGTACTTC.

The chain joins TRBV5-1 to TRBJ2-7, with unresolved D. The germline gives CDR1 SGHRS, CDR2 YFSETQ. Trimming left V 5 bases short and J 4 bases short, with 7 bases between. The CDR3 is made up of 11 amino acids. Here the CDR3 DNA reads TGCGCCAGCAGTGACTCATACGAGCAGTACTTC. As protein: CASSDSYEQYF. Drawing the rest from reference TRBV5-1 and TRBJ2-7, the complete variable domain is KAGVTQTPRYLIKTRGQQVTLSCSPISGHRSVSWYQQTPGQGLQFLFEYFSETQRNKGNFPGRFSGRQFSNSRSEMNVSTLELGDSALYLCASSDSYEQYFGPGTRLTVT.

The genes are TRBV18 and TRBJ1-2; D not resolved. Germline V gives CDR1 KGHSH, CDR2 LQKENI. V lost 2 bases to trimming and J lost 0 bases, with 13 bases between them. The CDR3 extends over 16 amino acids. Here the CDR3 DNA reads TGTGCCAGCTCACCAGGAGTGTGGGGAGCTAACTATGGCTACACCTTC. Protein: CASSPGVWGANYGYTF.

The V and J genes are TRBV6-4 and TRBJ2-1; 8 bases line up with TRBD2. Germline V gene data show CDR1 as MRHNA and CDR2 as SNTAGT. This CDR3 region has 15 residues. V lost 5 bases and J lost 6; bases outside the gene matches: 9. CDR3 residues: CASSSTRLAFNEQFF. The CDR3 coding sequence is TGTGCCAGCAGTTCGACTCGACTAGCGTTCAATGAGCAGTTCTTC.

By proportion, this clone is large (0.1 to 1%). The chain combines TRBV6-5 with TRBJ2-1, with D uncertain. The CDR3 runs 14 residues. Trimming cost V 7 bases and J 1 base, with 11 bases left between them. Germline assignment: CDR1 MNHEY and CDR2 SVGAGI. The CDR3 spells CASTAVTSYNEQFF. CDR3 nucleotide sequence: TGTGCCAGCACTGCGGTCACGTCCTACAATGAGCAGTTCTTC.

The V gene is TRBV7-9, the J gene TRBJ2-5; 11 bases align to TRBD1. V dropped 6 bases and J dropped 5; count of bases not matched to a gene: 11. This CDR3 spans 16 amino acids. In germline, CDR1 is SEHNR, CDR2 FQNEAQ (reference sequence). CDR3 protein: CASRKTSGTGGETQYF. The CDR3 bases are TGTGCCAGCAGGAAGACTTCCGGGACAGGGGGTGAGACCCAGTACTTC.

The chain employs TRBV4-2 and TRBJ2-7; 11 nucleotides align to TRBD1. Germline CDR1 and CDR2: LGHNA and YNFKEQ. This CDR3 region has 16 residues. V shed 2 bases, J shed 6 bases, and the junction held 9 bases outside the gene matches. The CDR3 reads CASSQSRGQGESEQYF. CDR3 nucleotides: TGTGCCAGCAGCCAATCGAGGGGACAGGGGGAGTCCGAGCAGTACTTC.